This T cell receptor (beta chain) emerged from a study of blood T cell repertoires in COVID-19. The overall study: Italy, Spain and the United States were the sources of the convalescent and acute COVID-19 samples.

Germline V gene sequence: CDR1 GTSNPN, CDR2 SVGIG (reference sequence). The CDR3 covers 13 residues. Trimming at V came to 3 bases and at J to 9 bases, leaving 10 bases not matched to a gene. Original processing methods: Counts of nucleated cells, estimated from reference gene primer amplification, were obtained. Clones were sequenced by immunoSEQ multiplex PCR, and TCRdb holds only the in-frame ones, with some missing. D and trimming come from the DNA, and the V and J calls and clone size come from that table. This table holds approximately 190,000 clones, about nine tenths found once. The chain joins TRBV30 to TRBJ2-5, with 7 bases that match TRBD1. Sequenced sample: peripheral blood. This clonotype was obtained from a man older than 75 with acute or convalescent COVID-19. CDR3 sequence (DNA): TGTGCCTGGAGCTTGACAGGGCTGGGGGCCCAGTACTTC. Its translation: CAWSLTGLGAQYF.